Presented here are 5 T cell receptor beta chains from one specimen sequenced in a study of cytomegalovirus exposure and HLA in healthy donors. Use of 60 Vbeta and 13 Jbeta primers characterized the PCR. The method was immunoSEQ multiplex PCR; TCRdb's version includes in-frame clones alone and lacks a portion of them. The table lists approximately 110,000 clones, less than 80% of them singletons. Sequences were obtained from PBMCs. All receptors derive from a man aged 25-40 years in good health and CMV-seropositive.

This chain uses TRBV7-9 with TRBJ2-5; D perhaps matches TRBD1 (5 bases). Trimming shortened V by 6 bases and J by 4 bases, and 9 bases separated the two germline ends. The CDR3 has 12 amino acids. The germline V gene has CDR1 SEHNR and CDR2 FQNEAQ (reference sequence). Here the CDR3 DNA reads TGTGCCAGCAGAGCACAGGCAGAGACCCAGTACTTC. This sequence encodes CASRAQAETQYF.

The chain joins TRBV7-9 to TRBJ2-2; 9 positions agree with TRBD2. CDR1 is SEHNR and CDR2 is FQNEAQ in the germline V gene (reference sequence). V lost 5 bases, J lost 0 bases, and 7 bases stayed unmatched. The CDR3 covers 17 residues. Here the CDR3 DNA reads TGTGCCAGCAGCCGGTGGACTAGCGTCTCGAACACCGGGGAGCTGTTTTTT. Encoded protein: CASSRWTSVSNTGELFF.

A note on this clone: Different DNA sequences within this sample yield the same CDR3. The genes are TRBV29-1 and TRBJ1-2; D is undetermined. The germline V gene encodes CDR1 SQVTM and CDR2 ANQGSEA. V shed 3 bases and J shed 1 base, with 6 bases lying between them. CDR3 length equals 12 residues. The CDR3 DNA is TGCAGCGTTGACCGGGGTAACTATGGCTACACCTTC. This sequence encodes CSVDRGNYGYTF.

This clone turned up a few times. This rearrangement joins TRBV5-4 to TRBJ2-7; unclear D gene. Trimming removed 7 bases from V and 1 base from J, with 12 bases in between. CDR3 length: 13 residues. The germline CDR1 and CDR2 sequences are SGHNT and YYREEE (reference sequence). CDR3 DNA sequence: TGTGCCAGCTCCCATCAGGATTCCTACGAGCAGTACTTC. This gives the protein CASSHQDSYEQYF.

The rearrangement uses TRBV28 and TRBJ1-4, with D unresolved. V was shortened by 5 bases and J by 7 bases, with 14 bases between the two germline ends. The CDR3 loop spans 14 amino acids. In germline, CDR1 is MDHEN, CDR2 SYDVKM. The DNA for the CDR3 is TGTGCCAGCAGTCAAGGCCCTGAGGCTGAAAAACTGTTTTTT. Its translation: CASSQGPEAEKLFF.